This T cell receptor beta chain appears in the sequencing data of a study of T cell repertoires in cytomegalovirus infection. This clonotype was observed a few times. TCRdb redid the calling of the reads with MiXCR, one entry per CDR3 protein. The sample lists roughly 280,000 distinct CDR3 sequences; roughly an eighth were seen once. Germline assignment: CDR1 MNHNS and CDR2 SASEGT. This CDR3 is built from 18 residues. V gave up 6 bases and J gave up 4 bases; unmatched junction bases: 12. The source is a human donor in good health (CMV status not recorded). Some clones in this sample may be carry-over from other donors' samples. Sequencing used PBMCs. V is TRBV6-1 and J is TRBJ2-1, with 13 bases that match TRBD2. The CDR3 DNA reads TGTGCCAGCAGGAGAACTGGCGGGACTAGCGGGATTTACAATGAGCAGTTCTTC. Translating gives CASRRTGGTSGIYNEQFF.